The 18 T cell receptor beta chains given below trace back to one sample, sequenced in a study of chemoradiotherapy in HPV16-positive cancers. Produced via immunoSEQ multiplex PCR; TCRdb's table is partial and in-frame only. The table lists some 7,000 clones, around 86% of them singletons, with around 2.5% in the top ten. This material consisted of tumor tissue, taken from a patient who underwent chemoradiotherapy. The origin of the receptors is a human donor with HPV-associated anogenital cancer.

V and J are TRBV6-5 and TRBJ2-2; D uncertain. V was cut by 4 bases and J by 9 bases, with 12 bases left in between. CDR3 length equals 13 residues. Germline V CDR1 and CDR2: MNHEY, SVGAGI. Here the CDR3 DNA reads TGTGCCAGCAGTTTGCGAAGGCACCGGGAGCTGTTTTTT. Translating it yields CASSLRRHRELFF.

This clone appeared a single time. The V and J genes are TRBV29-1 and TRBJ1-2, with 7 bases lining up with TRBD1. After removal of 4 bases from V and 6 bases from J, the junction contained 8 bases not matched to a gene. Germline assignment: CDR1 SQVTM and CDR2 ANQGSEA. The CDR3 sequence is 13 residues long. CDR3 sequence: CSVGRAGTDGYTF. DNA of the CDR3: TGCAGCGTTGGGCGTGCAGGGACAGATGGCTACACCTTC.

This sequence joins TRBV4-2 and TRBJ1-2; D is ambiguous. The CDR3 totals 13 residues. The germline CDR1 and CDR2 sequences are LGHNA and YNFKEQ. The V end was cut by 0 bases, the J end by 10 bases, with 12 bases between. CDR3 protein: CASSQEAARDYTF. Here the CDR3 DNA reads TGTGCCAGCAGCCAAGAGGCCGCACGAGACTACACCTTC.

CDR3 sequence reads: CASSADLVGSPLHF. The CDR3 nucleotides read TGTGCCAGCAGCGCGGACCTGGTAGGATCACCCCTCCACTTT. J is TRBJ1-6 and V is TRBV5-4; D uncertain. V shed 4 bases and J shed 10 bases, with 15 bases lying between them. The CDR3 is 14 residues long. Germline V lookup: CDR1 SGHNT, CDR2 YYREEE (reference sequence).

J is TRBJ1-1 and V is TRBV5-6; D is ambiguous. This CDR3 has 13 amino acids. Germline CDR1 and CDR2: SGHDT and YYEEEE. The V and J ends lost 2 bases and 4 bases respectively, with 9 bases between them. The CDR3 DNA reads as TGTGCCAGCAGCTTCCTCGAGGGCACTGAAGCTTTCTTT. This sequence encodes CASSFLEGTEAFF. Looking up the rest from reference TRBV5-6 and TRBJ1-1 gives the full variable domain: DAGVTQSPTHLIKTRGQQVTLRCSPKSGHDTVSWYQQALGQGPQFIFQYYEEEERQRGNFPDRFSGHQFPNYSSELNVNALLLGDSALYLCASSFLEGTEAFFGQGTRLTVV.

For the CDR3, the DNA is TGTGCCTGGTGCCCGGGACTAGCGGTTTACAATGAGCAGTTCTTC. This gives the protein CAWCPGLAVYNEQFF. V gene TRBV30 combines with J gene TRBJ2-1; 11 bases are a match to TRBD2. The length of the CDR3 is 15 residues. Germline CDR1 and CDR2: GTSNPN and SVGIG (reference sequence). The trim removed 5 bases at V and 4 bases at J, leaving 7 bases unmatched.

The chain couples TRBV6-7 to TRBJ1-6; TRBD1 agrees at 8 bases. TRBV6-7 is annotated as an ORF whose role is uncertain. The V gene end was trimmed by 1 base and the J gene end by 9 bases; junction bases not matched to a gene: 5. The CDR3 sequence is 15 residues long. The CDR3 coding sequence is TGTGCCAGCAGTTACTTAGCACAGGGGGTTTCACCCCTCCACTTT. Encoded protein: CASSYLAQGVSPLHF.

The chain employs TRBV5-1 and TRBJ2-3, with TRBD1 as a possible D gene (5 bases). The CDR3 runs to 13 residues. In germline, CDR1 is SGHRS, CDR2 YFSETQ. V was trimmed by 8 bases and J by 2 bases, leaving 12 bases between them. The CDR3 is CASIGQATDTQYF. The CDR3 DNA follows: TGCGCCAGTATAGGACAAGCCACAGATACGCAGTATTTT.

CDR3 sequence reads: CASSDPTSYEQYF. CDR3 DNA sequence: TGCGCCAGCAGCGACCCGACTAGTTACGAGCAGTACTTC. The genes are TRBV5-1 and TRBJ2-7; tentative D call: TRBD2 (6 bases). The CDR3 covers 13 residues. Germline V gives CDR1 SGHRS, CDR2 YFSETQ. Trimming shortened V by 4 bases and J by 4 bases, and 12 bases separated the two germline ends.

The V gene is TRBV5-1, the J gene TRBJ2-1, with 7 bases matching TRBD2. Germline lookup yields CDR1 SGHRS and CDR2 YFSETQ. The length of the CDR3 is 16 residues. V shed 3 bases and J 9 bases; nucleotides not matched to a gene: 15. DNA of the CDR3: TGCGCCAGCAGCTCGCTAACTAGCGCCCTATTTAGTGAGCAGTTCTTC. It is translated as CASSSLTSALFSEQFF.

For the CDR3, the DNA is TGTGCCAGCAGCTTGTTAGCGGGAGTATATAATGAGCAGTTCTTC. Translation gives CASSLLAGVYNEQFF. The chain links TRBV7-8 to TRBJ2-1; TRBD2 matches 9 bases. CDR3 size: 15 residues. J gave up 7 bases and V 3 bases, and 7 bases lay outside the gene matches. The germline V gene has CDR1 SGHVS and CDR2 FQNEAQ.

As for this clone: At the DNA level, this CDR3 is encoded by other sequences in the same sample as well. This chain uses TRBV6-4 with TRBJ2-1, with D possibly matching TRBD1 (6 bases). Between the trimmed V and J ends, which lost 0 bases and 9 bases, there was a span of 9 bases. Germline CDR1 is MRHNA and CDR2 is SNTAGT. CDR3 size: 13 residues. The CDR3: CASSDSGTSEQFF. The CDR3 nucleotides read TGTGCCAGCAGTGACTCGGGGACATCTGAGCAGTTCTTC.

This clone was seen more than once but under ten times. J is TRBJ1-1 and V is TRBV12-5; 7 bases line up with TRBD1. The CDR3 covers 15 residues. Losses at the gene ends were 0 bases for V and 5 bases for J; bases not matched to a gene: 6. The V gene's germline CDR1 is LGHNT and CDR2 FRNRAP. CDR3 sequence reads: CASGLVTGAGTEAFF. The CDR3 DNA reads as TGTGCTAGTGGTTTGGTAACAGGGGCGGGGACTGAAGCTTTCTTT.

Concerning this clone itself: The junction differs from germline at one of its ends, possibly a read error. The gene calls are TRBV7-2 and TRBJ2-2; the match to TRBD2 covers 8 bases. The CDR3 length is 16 residues. Per the germline V gene, CDR1 is SGHTA and CDR2 is FQGNSA. CDR3 residues: CASGLEAGANTGELFF. DNA of the CDR3: TGTGCCAGCGGCTTAGAAGCGGGGGCGAACACCGGGGAGCTGTTTTTT. The full variable domain, with the rest looked up from reference TRBV7-2 and TRBJ2-2, is GAGVSQSPSNKVTEKGKDVELRCDPISGHTALYWYRQSLGQGLEFLIYFQGNSAPDKSGLPSDRFSAERTGGSVSTLTIQRTQQEDSAVYLCASGLEAGANTGELFFGEGSRLTVL.

A remark on this clone: Relative to the germline gene, one junction end is altered; a read error may explain this. This rearrangement joins TRBV7-6 to TRBJ1-2; D gene unclear. Looked up from germline, CDR1 is SGHVS and CDR2 is FNYEAQ. The CDR3 consists of 16 residues. This chain's CDR3 is CASGLGMGNKNYGYTF. In nucleotides, the CDR3 is TGTGCCAGCGGCTTAGGTATGGGAAATAAGAACTATGGCTACACCTTC.

V is TRBV23-1 and J is TRBJ1-5, with D unclear. TRBV23-1 has ORF status, its function being uncertain. V dropped 2 bases and J dropped 0 bases, with 2 bases sitting between them. CDR3 length: 13 amino acids. The CDR3 coding sequence is TGCGCCAGCAGTCAAAATAGCAATCAGCCCCAGCATTTT. Its translation: CASSQNSNQPQHF.

The V gene is TRBV19, the J gene TRBJ2-1; no clear D. Trimming took 6 bases from V and 4 from J, leaving 10 bases between them. CDR1 LNHDA and CDR2 SQIVND come from the germline V gene (reference sequence). The CDR3 extends over 13 amino acids. The CDR3 spells CASSEGSYNEQFF. In DNA form, the CDR3 reads TGTGCCAGTAGCGAAGGTTCGTACAATGAGCAGTTCTTC.

J is TRBJ2-1 and V is TRBV5-1, with TRBD2 matching over 13 bases. V gave up 4 bases and J gave up 10 bases; unmatched junction bases: 8. The CDR3 consists of 15 residues. CDR1 SGHRS and CDR2 YFSETQ come from the germline V gene. The CDR3 DNA sequence: TGCGCCAGCAGCGGCGGACTAGCGGGAGATTGGGAGCAGTTCTTC. Its translation: CASSGGLAGDWEQFF.